What follows are 14 T cell receptor beta chains derived from one specimen sequenced in a study of STAT5B mutations in CD4+ large granular lymphocyte leukemia. The protocol was immunoSEQ multiplex PCR, while the TCRdb copy is restricted to in-frame clones and leaves out a portion. The repertoire holds around 35,000 clones, with 68% as singletons. What was sequenced was CD4+ T cells from blood buffy coats. The receptors stem from a human donor in good health.

A few counts support this clone. The chain has TRBV7-3 and TRBJ2-3; possibly TRBD1 for D (6 bases). The V gene's germline CDR1 is SGHTA and CDR2 FQGTGA. This CDR3 is 15 amino acids long. The V end lost 6 bases, the J end lost 0 bases, and 13 bases lay between the germline ends. CDR3 sequence reads: CASRLLGASTDTQYF. The CDR3 nucleotides are TGTGCCAGCAGACTGTTGGGGGCCAGCACAGATACGCAGTATTTT. Full variable domain (outside the CDR3, taken from reference TRBV7-3 and TRBJ2-3): GAGVSQTPSNKVTEKGKYVELRCDPISGHTALYWYRQSLGQGPEFLIYFQGTGAADDSGLPNDRFFAVRPEGSVSTLKIQRTERGDSAVYLCASRLLGASTDTQYFGPGTRLTVL.

This clone was detected a few times. This chain connects TRBV15 to TRBJ1-5; D remains unclear. Trimming stripped 5 bases from V and 2 bases from J, with 10 bases between. The CDR3 is 14 amino acids. In germline, CDR1 is LNHNV, CDR2 YYDKDF (reference sequence). The CDR3: CATSVEEGNQPQHF. Written as DNA, the CDR3 is TGTGCCACCAGCGTCGAGGAGGGCAATCAGCCCCAGCATTTT.

The V gene is TRBV7-2, the J gene TRBJ2-7; 7 bases agree with TRBD1. The germline gives CDR1 SGHTA, CDR2 FQGNSA. This CDR3 is built from 15 residues. V gave up 5 bases and J gave up 4 bases; unmatched junction bases: 11. CDR3 region: CASSPEGARVYEQYF. The CDR3 DNA reads as TGTGCCAGCAGCCCCGAGGGGGCCAGGGTGTACGAGCAGTACTTC. The whole variable domain, filled in from reference TRBV7-2 and TRBJ2-7, reads GAGVSQSPSNKVTEKGKDVELRCDPISGHTALYWYRQSLGQGLEFLIYFQGNSAPDKSGLPSDRFSAERTGGSVSTLTIQRTQQEDSAVYLCASSPEGARVYEQYFGPGTRLTVT.

This sequence joins TRBV4-2 and TRBJ2-3; 9 nucleotides line up with TRBD2. Losses at the gene ends were 1 base for V and 1 base for J; bases not matched to a gene: 3. CDR3 length: 16 amino acids. CDR1 and CDR2 from the germline V gene are LGHNA and YNFKEQ. This CDR3 reads CASSQVKRGGTDTQYF. The CDR3 coding sequence is TGTGCCAGCAGCCAAGTAAAGCGGGGGGGCACAGATACGCAGTATTTT.

This chain uses TRBV10-3 with TRBJ1-5, with D possibly matching TRBD1 (5 bases). Germline CDR1 and CDR2: ENHRY and SYGVKD. V was cut by 5 bases and J by 3 bases, with 8 bases left in between. The CDR3 runs 13 residues. The CDR3 reads CAISRQHNQPQHF. For the CDR3, the DNA is TGTGCCATCAGTAGACAGCACAATCAGCCCCAGCATTTT.

The rearrangement joins TRBV10-3 to TRBJ1-2, with unresolved D. Germline CDR1 and CDR2: ENHRY and SYGVKD. V shed 4 bases and J shed 10 bases, with 10 bases lying between them. The CDR3 loop spans 11 amino acids. The CDR3 DNA is TGTGCCATCAGTGGATACGGGTACTACACCTTC. Its protein is CAISGYGYYTF.

J is TRBJ1-2 and V is TRBV5-1; 7 bases line up with TRBD1. Germline loops: CDR1 SGHRS, CDR2 YFSETQ. The CDR3 is 14 residues long. The V and J ends lost 7 bases and 0 bases, in that order; junction bases with no gene match: 6. The CDR3, as DNA: TGCGCCAGCCATGGGGACAGAACTAACTATGGCTACACCTTC. This translates into CASHGDRTNYGYTF.

Only a few counts were recorded for this clone. The chain recombines TRBV6-6 with TRBJ1-2; the D gene is possibly TRBD1 (5 bases). Germline CDR1 MNHNY, CDR2 SVGAGI (reference sequence). CDR3 size: 12 residues. The V gene lost 2 bases and the J gene lost 8 bases, with 9 bases spanning the gap. In nucleotides, the CDR3 is TGTGCCAGCAGTTACAGGGGTGTCGGCTACACCTTC. Its translation is CASSYRGVGYTF.

The table lists this clone with a few counts. CDR3: CASSPQRGNNEQFF. The CDR3 DNA sequence: TGTGCCAGCAGCCCCCAGAGGGGAAACAATGAGCAGTTCTTC. The genes are TRBV6-5 and TRBJ2-1; D tentatively fits TRBD1 or TRBD2 (5 bases each). V gave up 6 bases and J gave up 5 bases, with 14 bases separating them. Germline V gives CDR1 MNHEY, CDR2 SVGAGI. CDR3 size: 14 residues.

The chain has TRBV7-3 and TRBJ1-5, with D maybe TRBD1 (6 bases). Germline assignment: CDR1 SGHTA and CDR2 FQGTGA. The CDR3 contains 16 residues. Trimming cost V 3 bases and J 1 base, with 13 bases left between them. CDR3 DNA sequence: TGTGCCAGCAGCTTTGGGGGGGCAGGGAGCAATCAGCCCCAGCATTTT. Its protein product is CASSFGGAGSNQPQHF.

This clone was seen once. The genes are TRBV5-1 and TRBJ1-1, with D possibly being TRBD1 (6 bases). CDR3 size: 14 residues. Trimming cost V 4 bases and J 2 bases, with 12 bases left between them. From germline, CDR1 is SGHRS and CDR2 YFSETQ. The chain's CDR3 is CASSPPTGNTEAFF. As DNA, the CDR3 is TGCGCCAGCAGCCCGCCGACAGGCAACACTGAAGCTTTCTTT.

This clone was counted a single time. The chain is built from TRBV2 and TRBJ2-5; unclear D gene. CDR3 length: 11 residues. V was cut by 6 bases and J by 3 bases, with 5 bases left in between. CDR1 is SNHLY and CDR2 is FYNNEI in the germline V gene. The CDR3 protein is CASRSEETQYF. The CDR3 bases are TGTGCCAGCAGGTCAGAAGAGACCCAGTACTTC. Supplemented by reference TRBV2 and TRBJ2-5, the full variable domain reads EPEVTQTPSHQVTQMGQEVILRCVPISNHLYFYWYRQILGQKVEFLVSFYNNEISEKSEIFDDQFSVERPDGSNFTLKIRSTKLEDSAMYFCASRSEETQYFGPGTRLLVL.

This rearrangement joins TRBV5-1 to TRBJ2-5; D may be TRBD1 (6 bases). This CDR3 region has 15 residues. The V end lost 2 bases, the J end lost 2 bases, and 13 bases lay between the germline ends. Germline V gene lookup returns CDR1 SGHRS and CDR2 YFSETQ. CDR3 protein: CASSFTGQRQETQYF. CDR3 nucleotide sequence: TGCGCCAGCAGCTTCACTGGACAGCGGCAAGAGACCCAGTACTTC.

The chain links TRBV7-9 to TRBJ1-1; the D gene is possibly TRBD1 (5 bases). The CDR3 contains 14 residues. Trimming took off 5 bases at V and 0 bases at J, with 10 bases between the two ends. CDR1 and CDR2 from the germline V gene are SEHNR and FQNEAQ (reference sequence). DNA of the CDR3: TGTGCCAGCAGCCTGGGGCAGTTGAACACTGAAGCTTTCTTT. Amino acids: CASSLGQLNTEAFF.